This entry concerns a single T cell receptor (beta chain). What it recognizes is unknown. This entry comes from a study of cytomegalovirus exposure and HLA in healthy donors. The CDR3 length is 15 residues. V was shortened by 0 bases and J by 1 base, with 11 bases between the two germline ends. Germline assignment: CDR1 SGHRS and CDR2 YFSETQ. Findings and caveats of the study: For presence/absence analyses, sequencing depth was assumed to be roughly uniform across donors.

The PCR made use of 60 Vbeta and 13 Jbeta primers. Method: immunoSEQ multiplex PCR; TCRdb's copy keeps in-frame clones and lacks some. The sample has about 190,000 clones, roughly 80% seen once; the top ten hold around 1.4%. V is TRBV5-1 and J is TRBJ2-7, with a possible D match to TRBD2 (7 bases). The clonotype was recovered from a woman in her forties or fifties in good health and CMV-seronegative. The material sequenced was PBMCs. Here the CDR3 DNA reads TGCGCCAGCAGCTTGGCACAGGGACTATCCTACGAGCAGTACTTC. Amino acids: CASSLAQGLSYEQYF.